Detailed here is one T cell receptor (beta chain). What it binds is not known. These data belong to a study of CXCR3-negative and CXCR3-positive naive CD8 T cells. With UMI labels, 5' RACE was used to prepare the TRB cDNA libraries. TCRdb derives one entry per CDR3 protein from the 5' RACE reads, leaving out DNA. In total, the table holds some 150,000 distinct CDR3 sequences. Study observations and caveats: CXCR3-positive naive cells had more hydrophobic TRB CDR3s than CXCR3-negative naive cells.

The CDR3 consists of 15 residues. Germline CDR1 is MNHEY and CDR2 is SMNVEV (reference sequence). The TCR sequence derives from a human donor in good health. Some clones in this sample may be carry-over from other donors' samples. This chain connects TRBV27 to TRBJ1-6; checking the TCRdb D call of TRBD1 is not possible without DNA. The material sequenced was naive CXCR3+ CD8+ T cells from blood. Subset reported: CD45RO-CCR7+CD27+CD95- naive CD8+ T cells expressing CXCR3 (TNR3+). This CDR3 is CASSMGDRGHSPLHF.